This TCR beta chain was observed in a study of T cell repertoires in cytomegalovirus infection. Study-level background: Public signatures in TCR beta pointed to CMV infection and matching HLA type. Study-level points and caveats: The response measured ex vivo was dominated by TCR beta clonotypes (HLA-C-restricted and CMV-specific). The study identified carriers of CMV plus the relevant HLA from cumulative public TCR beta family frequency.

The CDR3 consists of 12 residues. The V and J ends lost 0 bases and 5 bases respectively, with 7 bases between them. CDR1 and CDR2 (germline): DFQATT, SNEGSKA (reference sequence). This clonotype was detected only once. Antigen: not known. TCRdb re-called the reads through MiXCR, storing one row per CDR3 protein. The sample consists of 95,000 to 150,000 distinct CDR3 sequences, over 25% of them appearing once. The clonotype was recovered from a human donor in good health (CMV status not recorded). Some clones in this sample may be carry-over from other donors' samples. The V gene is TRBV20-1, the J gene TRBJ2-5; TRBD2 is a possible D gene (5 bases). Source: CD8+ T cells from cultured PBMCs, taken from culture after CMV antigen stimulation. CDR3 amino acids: CSAREGGETQYF. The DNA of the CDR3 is TGCAGTGCTAGAGAAGGCGGGGAGACCCAGTACTTC.